A single sample gave rise to the 14 T cell receptor beta chains below, sequenced in a study of T cells after yellow fever vaccination. One entry per CDR3 protein, called by TCRdb with MiXCR from the 5' RACE reads. Of roughly 330,000 distinct CDR3 sequences in the sample, almost 4% are singletons; the top ten hold approximately 24%. Specimen: PBMCs, collected 5 days after the yellow fever booster vaccination. The receptors originated from a man aged 18 to 29 who received the YFV17D yellow fever vaccine.

The chain has TRBV4-2 and TRBJ1-3; D gene unclear. Germline V gene lookup returns CDR1 LGHNA and CDR2 YNFKEQ. The CDR3 has 15 amino acids. The ends were cut back, 4 bases at V and 3 bases at J, with 13 bases in the middle. CDR3 sequence: CASSPQSGSGNTIYF. CDR3 DNA: TGTGCCAGCAGCCCCCAAAGCGGTAGTGGAAACACCATATATTTT.

J is TRBJ2-7 and V is TRBV24-1, with unresolved D. The V and J ends lost 4 bases and 5 bases respectively, with 11 bases between them. Per the germline V gene, CDR1 is KGHDR and CDR2 is SFDVKD. The CDR3 is 13 residues long. CDR3 sequence: CATSDPSSHEQYF. The CDR3 DNA follows: TGTGCCACCAGTGACCCCTCCTCACACGAGCAGTACTTC.

This clonotype showed up just a few times. This chain connects TRBV5-1 to TRBJ2-5; TRBD1 or TRBD2 may be the D gene (5 bases each). This CDR3 spans 18 amino acids. Germline V lookup: CDR1 SGHRS, CDR2 YFSETQ. V was clipped by 1 base and J by 2 bases, with 21 bases between them. The CDR3 reads CASSLSGQLGEFQETQYF. Here the CDR3 DNA reads TGCGCCAGCAGCTTGTCAGGCCAACTGGGGGAATTTCAAGAGACCCAGTACTTC.

This chain links TRBV6-5 with TRBJ2-3, with D uncertain. With 7 bases removed from V and 0 bases from J, the gap between germline ends came to 17 bases. CDR1 MNHEY and CDR2 SVGAGI come from the germline V gene. The CDR3 runs to 16 residues. The CDR3, as DNA: TGTGCCAGCACCCCAGCGACATTGACTAGCACAGATACGCAGTATTTT. Translated, it gives CASTPATLTSTDTQYF.

This clonotype was recorded a few times. This chain connects TRBV7-2 to TRBJ2-7, with D uncertain. CDR1 is SGHTA, CDR2 FQGNSA, per germline. The CDR3 has 12 residues. Trimming removed 1 base at V and 3 bases at J, with 4 bases between. The CDR3 region has the DNA TGTGCCAGCAGCTTAGTATTCTACGAGCAGTACTTC. It encodes CASSLVFYEQYF.

V and J are TRBV7-2 and TRBJ1-4, with TRBD1 as a possible D gene (6 bases). The length of the CDR3 is 12 residues. V was trimmed by 8 bases and J by 6 bases, leaving 10 bases between them. Germline V gene sequence: CDR1 SGHTA, CDR2 FQGNSA. The DNA for the CDR3 is TGTGCCAGCGGACAGTTCCATGAAAAACTGTTTTTT. This translates into CASGQFHEKLFF.

This clonotype was detected a few times. This chain connects TRBV7-2 to TRBJ1-1; 8 nucleotides match TRBD1. This CDR3 comprises 15 residues. Germline V CDR1 and CDR2: SGHTA, FQGNSA. The V and J ends lost 0 bases and 7 bases, in that order; junction bases with no gene match: 7. CDR3 sequence reads: CASSLATGATGEAFF. CDR3 coding DNA: TGTGCCAGCAGCTTAGCGACAGGGGCCACGGGTGAAGCTTTCTTT.

This clonotype was detected many times. The chain recombines TRBV6-2 or TRBV6-3 with TRBJ2-4; TRBD1 matches at 7 bases. The CDR3 loop spans 16 amino acids. Germline V CDR1 and CDR2: MNHEY, SVGEGT. Losses at the gene ends were 2 bases for V and 1 base for J; bases not matched to a gene: 5. The CDR3 reads CASSYPRQGAKNIQYF. CDR3 coding DNA: TGTGCCAGCAGTTACCCAAGACAGGGCGCCAAAAACATTCAGTACTTC.

There are a few counts of this clonotype. The chain is built from TRBV18 and TRBJ2-7, with unresolved D. The CDR3 runs 16 residues. Germline CDR1 is KGHSH and CDR2 is LQKENI. V lost 0 bases and J lost 2, with 14 bases in between. CDR3 in amino acids: CASSPPQPLGAYEQYV. CDR3 nucleotide sequence: TGTGCCAGCTCACCACCTCAACCCCTAGGCGCCTACGAGCAGTACGTC.

There are many counts of this clonotype. The rearrangement links TRBV4-3 to TRBJ1-5; D unresolved. The V end lost 0 bases, the J end lost 4 bases, and 10 bases lay between the germline ends. This CDR3 contains 15 residues. The V gene's germline CDR1 is LGHNA and CDR2 YSLEER. Here the CDR3 DNA reads TGCGCCAGCAGCCAAGACACCGGTTTAAATCAGCCCCAGCATTTT. Translated: CASSQDTGLNQPQHF.

In this sample, this clonotype turned up a few times. The V and J genes are TRBV6-5 and TRBJ1-1, with unresolved D. Trimming left V 4 bases short and J 3 bases short, with 12 bases between. This CDR3 has 14 amino acids. The V gene's germline CDR1 is MNHEY and CDR2 SVGAGI. The CDR3 spells CASSSLLGDTEAFF. The CDR3 region has the DNA TGTGCCAGCAGTTCACTTTTGGGCGACACTGAAGCTTTCTTT.

V and J are TRBV7-2 and TRBJ1-1; D ambiguous. There are 14 residues in the CDR3. The V gene's germline CDR1 is SGHTA and CDR2 FQGNSA. V lost 5 bases and J 5 bases, leaving 15 bases between the germline ends. The CDR3 region is CASSPWLGRTEAFF. In nucleotides, the CDR3 is TGTGCCAGCAGCCCCTGGCTAGGGCGAACTGAAGCTTTCTTT.

The table lists this clonotype with a few counts. The CDR3 loop reads CSAQALSGNTIYF. The CDR3, as DNA: TGCAGCGCCCAGGCCCTCTCTGGAAACACCATATATTTT. The chain has TRBV29-1 and TRBJ1-3; D is undetermined. With 7 bases removed from V and 0 bases from J, the gap between germline ends came to 10 bases. The CDR3 spans 13 residues. Germline lookup yields CDR1 SQVTM and CDR2 ANQGSEA.

This clonotype was recorded many times. V is TRBV3-1 and J is TRBJ2-7; weak D call: TRBD1 (5 bases). Germline-derived CDR1 and CDR2 are LGHDT and YNNKEL (reference sequence). The CDR3 length is 13 residues. V was pared by 0 bases and J by 13 bases, with 16 bases between. The CDR3 reads CASSQDEARAFYF. CDR3 DNA sequence: TGTGCCAGCAGCCAAGACGAGGCCAGGGCTTTCTACTTC.